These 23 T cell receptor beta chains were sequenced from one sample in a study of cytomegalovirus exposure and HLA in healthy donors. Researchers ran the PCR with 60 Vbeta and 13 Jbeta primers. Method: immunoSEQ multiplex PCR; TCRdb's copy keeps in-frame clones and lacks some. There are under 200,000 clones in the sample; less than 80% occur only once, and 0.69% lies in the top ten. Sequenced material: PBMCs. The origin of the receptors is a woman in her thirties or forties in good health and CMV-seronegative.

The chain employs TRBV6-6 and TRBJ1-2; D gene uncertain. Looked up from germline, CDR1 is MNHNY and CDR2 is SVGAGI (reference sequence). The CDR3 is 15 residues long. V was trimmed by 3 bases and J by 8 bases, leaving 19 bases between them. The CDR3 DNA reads TGTGCCAGCAGTTATCCGGTCGGACGCGGGATGGGCTACACCTTC. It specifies CASSYPVGRGMGYTF.

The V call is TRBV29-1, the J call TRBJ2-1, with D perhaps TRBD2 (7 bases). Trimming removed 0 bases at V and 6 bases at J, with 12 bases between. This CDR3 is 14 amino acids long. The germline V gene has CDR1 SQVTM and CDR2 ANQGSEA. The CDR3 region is CSVEDLRGGNEQFF. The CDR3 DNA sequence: TGCAGCGTTGAAGATTTAAGGGGGGGCAATGAGCAGTTCTTC.

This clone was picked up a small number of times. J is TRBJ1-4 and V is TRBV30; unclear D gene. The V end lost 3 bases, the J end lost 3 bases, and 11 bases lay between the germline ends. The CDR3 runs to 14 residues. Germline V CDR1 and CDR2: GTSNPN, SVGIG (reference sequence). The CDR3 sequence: CAWRIAAANEKLFF. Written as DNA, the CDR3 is TGTGCCTGGAGAATAGCAGCGGCTAATGAAAAACTGTTTTTT.

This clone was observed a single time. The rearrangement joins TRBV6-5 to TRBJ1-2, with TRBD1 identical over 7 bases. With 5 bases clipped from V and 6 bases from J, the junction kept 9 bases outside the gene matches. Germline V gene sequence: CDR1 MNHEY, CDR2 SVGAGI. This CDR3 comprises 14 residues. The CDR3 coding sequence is TGTGCCAGCAGTCGACAGGGAGTGAGGCATGGCTACACCTTC. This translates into CASSRQGVRHGYTF.

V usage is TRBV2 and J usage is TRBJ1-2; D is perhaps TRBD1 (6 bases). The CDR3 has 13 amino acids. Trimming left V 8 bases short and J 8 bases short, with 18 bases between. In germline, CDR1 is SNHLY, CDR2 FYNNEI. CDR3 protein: CASGIGGSRGYTF. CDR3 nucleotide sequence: TGTGCCAGCGGTATAGGGGGTTCTCGGGGCTACACCTTC.

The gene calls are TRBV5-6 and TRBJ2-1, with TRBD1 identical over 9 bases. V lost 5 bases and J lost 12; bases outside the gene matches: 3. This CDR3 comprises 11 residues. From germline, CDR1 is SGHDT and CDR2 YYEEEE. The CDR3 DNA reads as TGTGCCAGCAGTCTGGACAGGGGGCAGTTCTTC. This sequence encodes CASSLDRGQFF.

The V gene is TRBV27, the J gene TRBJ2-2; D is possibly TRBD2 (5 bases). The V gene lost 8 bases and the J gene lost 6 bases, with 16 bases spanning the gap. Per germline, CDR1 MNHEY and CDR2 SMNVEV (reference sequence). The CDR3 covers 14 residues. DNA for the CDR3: TGTGCCAGCCATTCGAACGGGGTGGCCGGGGAGCTGTTTTTT. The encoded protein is CASHSNGVAGELFF.

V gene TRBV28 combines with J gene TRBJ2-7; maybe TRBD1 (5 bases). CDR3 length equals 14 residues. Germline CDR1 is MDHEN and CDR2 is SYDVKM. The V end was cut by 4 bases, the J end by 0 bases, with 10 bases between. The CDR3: CASSSRGPSYEQYF. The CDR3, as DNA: TGTGCCAGCAGTTCTAGGGGCCCCTCCTACGAGCAGTACTTC.

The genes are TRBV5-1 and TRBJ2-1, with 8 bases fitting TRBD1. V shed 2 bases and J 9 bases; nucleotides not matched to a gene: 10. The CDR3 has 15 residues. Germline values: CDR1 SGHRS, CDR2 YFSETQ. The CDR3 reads CASSFEDRALREQFF. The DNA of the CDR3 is TGCGCCAGCAGCTTTGAGGACAGGGCGCTACGTGAGCAGTTCTTC. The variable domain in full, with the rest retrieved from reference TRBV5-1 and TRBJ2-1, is KAGVTQTPRYLIKTRGQQVTLSCSPISGHRSVSWYQQTPGQGLQFLFEYFSETQRNKGNFPGRFSGRQFSNSRSEMNVSTLELGDSALYLCASSFEDRALREQFFGPGTRLTVL.

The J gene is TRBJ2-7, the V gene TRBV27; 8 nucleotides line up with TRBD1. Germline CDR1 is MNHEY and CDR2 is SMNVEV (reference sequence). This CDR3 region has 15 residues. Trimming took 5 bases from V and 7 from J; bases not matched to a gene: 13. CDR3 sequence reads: CASSLITGGIGEQYF. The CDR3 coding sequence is TGTGCCAGCAGTCTCATTACAGGGGGTATCGGGGAGCAGTACTTC.

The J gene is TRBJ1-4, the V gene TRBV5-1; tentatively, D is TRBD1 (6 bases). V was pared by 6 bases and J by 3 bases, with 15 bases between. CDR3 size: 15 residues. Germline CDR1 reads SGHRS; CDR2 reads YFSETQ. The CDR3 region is CASTPQAGANEKLFF. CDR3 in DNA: TGCGCCAGCACGCCTCAGGCAGGGGCTAATGAAAAACTGTTTTTT.

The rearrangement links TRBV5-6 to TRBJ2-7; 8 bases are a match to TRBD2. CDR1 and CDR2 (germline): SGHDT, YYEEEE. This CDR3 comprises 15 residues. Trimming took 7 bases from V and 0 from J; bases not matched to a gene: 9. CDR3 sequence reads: CASGGRLASSYEQYF. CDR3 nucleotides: TGTGCCAGCGGGGGGCGACTAGCGAGCTCCTACGAGCAGTACTTC.

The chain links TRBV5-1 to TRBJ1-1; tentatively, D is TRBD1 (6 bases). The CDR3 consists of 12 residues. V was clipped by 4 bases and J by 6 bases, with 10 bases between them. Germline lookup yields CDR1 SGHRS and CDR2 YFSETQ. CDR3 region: CASSVRGSEAFF. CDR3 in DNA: TGCGCCAGCAGCGTCAGGGGCTCTGAAGCTTTCTTT.

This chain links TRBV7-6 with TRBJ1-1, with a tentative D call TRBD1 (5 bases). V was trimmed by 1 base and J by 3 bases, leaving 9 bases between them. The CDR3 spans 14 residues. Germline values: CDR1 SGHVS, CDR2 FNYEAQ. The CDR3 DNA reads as TGTGCCAGCAGCTTAGTTACGGGGGACACTGAAGCTTTCTTT. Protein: CASSLVTGDTEAFF.

The CDR3 nucleotides are TGTGCCAGTAGTATGAAGGGAGGCTACGAGCAGTACTTC. Its translation: CASSMKGGYEQYF. This chain links TRBV19 with TRBJ2-7; possibly TRBD2 for D (6 bases). V was trimmed by 3 bases and J by 3 bases, leaving 9 bases between them. Germline CDR1 LNHDA, CDR2 SQIVND (reference sequence). The CDR3 length is 13 residues.

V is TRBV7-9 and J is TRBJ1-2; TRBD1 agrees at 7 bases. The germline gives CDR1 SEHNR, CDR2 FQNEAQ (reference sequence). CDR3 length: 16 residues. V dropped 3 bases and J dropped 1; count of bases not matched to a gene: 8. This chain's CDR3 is CASSLLGGRSNYGYTF. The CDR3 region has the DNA TGTGCCAGCAGCTTGCTAGGGGGCCGGAGTAACTATGGCTACACCTTC.

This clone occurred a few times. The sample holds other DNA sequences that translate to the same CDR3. For the CDR3, the DNA is TGTGCCAGCAGCTTAGTAGACACCTCTAGCAATCAGCCCCAGCATTTT. Protein: CASSLVDTSSNQPQHF. The V and J genes are TRBV7-9 and TRBJ1-5; D is unclear. The CDR3 runs to 16 residues. Germline values: CDR1 SEHNR, CDR2 FQNEAQ (reference sequence). The V gene lost 1 base and the J gene lost 0 bases, with 10 bases spanning the gap. Complete variable domain (other parts from reference TRBV7-9 and TRBJ1-5): DTGVSQNPRHKITKRGQNVTFRCDPISEHNRLYWYRQTLGQGPEFLTYFQNEAQLEKSRLLSDRFSAERPKGSFSTLEIQRTEQGDSAMYLCASSLVDTSSNQPQHFGDGTRLSIL.

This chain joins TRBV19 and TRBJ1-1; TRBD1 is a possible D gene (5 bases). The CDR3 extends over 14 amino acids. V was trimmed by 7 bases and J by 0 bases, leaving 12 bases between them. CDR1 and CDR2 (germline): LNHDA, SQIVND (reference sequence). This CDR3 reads CASTEGLLNTEAFF. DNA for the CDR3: TGTGCCAGTACCGAGGGACTTCTGAACACTGAAGCTTTCTTT. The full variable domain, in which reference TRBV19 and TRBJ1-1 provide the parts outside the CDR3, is DGGITQSPKYLFRKEGQNVTLSCEQNLNHDAMYWYRQDPGQGLRLIYYSQIVNDFQKGDIAEGYSVSREKKESFPLTVTSAQKNPTAFYLCASTEGLLNTEAFFGQGTRLTVV.

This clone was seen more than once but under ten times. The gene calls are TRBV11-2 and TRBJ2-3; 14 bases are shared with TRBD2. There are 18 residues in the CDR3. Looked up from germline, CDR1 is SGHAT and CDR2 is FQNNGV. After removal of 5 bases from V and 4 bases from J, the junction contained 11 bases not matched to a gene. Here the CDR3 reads CASSARLAGGPNSDTQYF. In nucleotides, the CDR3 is TGTGCCAGCAGCGCAAGACTAGCGGGAGGGCCAAATTCAGATACGCAGTATTTT.

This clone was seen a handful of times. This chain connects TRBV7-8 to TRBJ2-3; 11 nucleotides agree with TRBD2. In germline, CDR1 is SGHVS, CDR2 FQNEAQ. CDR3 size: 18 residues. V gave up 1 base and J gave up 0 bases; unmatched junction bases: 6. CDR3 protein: CASSLGLAGGSSTDTQYF. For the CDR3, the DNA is TGTGCCAGCAGCTTAGGGCTAGCGGGAGGCTCCAGCACAGATACGCAGTATTTT.

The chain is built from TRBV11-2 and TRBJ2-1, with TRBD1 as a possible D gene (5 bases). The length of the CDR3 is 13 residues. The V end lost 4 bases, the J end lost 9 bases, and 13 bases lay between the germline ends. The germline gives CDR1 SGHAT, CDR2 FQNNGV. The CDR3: CASSSRQGTEQFF. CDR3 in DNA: TGTGCCAGCAGCTCCCGGCAGGGAACTGAGCAGTTCTTC.

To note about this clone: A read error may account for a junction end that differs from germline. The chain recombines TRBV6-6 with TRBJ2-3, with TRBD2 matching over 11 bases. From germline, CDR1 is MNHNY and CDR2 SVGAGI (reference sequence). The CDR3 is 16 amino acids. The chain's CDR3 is CASGFRLAGSRDTQYF. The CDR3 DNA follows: TGTGCCAGCGGCTTTAGACTAGCGGGGAGCAGAGATACGCAGTATTTT.

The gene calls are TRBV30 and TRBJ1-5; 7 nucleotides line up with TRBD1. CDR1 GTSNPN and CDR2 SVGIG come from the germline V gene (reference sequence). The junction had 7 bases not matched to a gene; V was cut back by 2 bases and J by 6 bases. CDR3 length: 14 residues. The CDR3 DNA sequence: TGTGCCTGGAGTCCTCCAGGGGGGAGTCAGCCCCAGCATTTT. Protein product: CAWSPPGGSQPQHF.